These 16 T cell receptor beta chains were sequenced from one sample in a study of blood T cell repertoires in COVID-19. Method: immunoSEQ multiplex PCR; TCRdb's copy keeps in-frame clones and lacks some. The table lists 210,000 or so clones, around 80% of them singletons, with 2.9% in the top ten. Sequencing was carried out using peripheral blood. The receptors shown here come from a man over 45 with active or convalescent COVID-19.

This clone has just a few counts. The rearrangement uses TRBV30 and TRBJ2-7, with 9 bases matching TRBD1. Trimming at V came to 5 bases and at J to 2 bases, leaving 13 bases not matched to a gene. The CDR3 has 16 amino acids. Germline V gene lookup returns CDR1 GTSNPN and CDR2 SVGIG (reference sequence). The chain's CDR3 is CAWCHLMGQGPYEQYF. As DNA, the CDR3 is TGTGCCTGGTGCCACTTGATGGGACAGGGACCCTACGAGCAGTACTTC. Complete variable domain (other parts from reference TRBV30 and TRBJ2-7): SQTIHQWPATLVQPVGSPLSLECTVEGTSNPNLYWYRQAAGRGLQLLFYSVGIGQISSEVPQNLSASRPQDRQFILSSKKLLLSDSGFYLCAWCHLMGQGPYEQYFGPGTRLTVT.

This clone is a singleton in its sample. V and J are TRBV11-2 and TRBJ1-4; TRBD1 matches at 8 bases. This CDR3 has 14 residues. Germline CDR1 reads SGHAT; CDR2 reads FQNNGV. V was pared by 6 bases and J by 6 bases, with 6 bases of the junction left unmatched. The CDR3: CASRAGGWDEKLFF. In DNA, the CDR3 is TGTGCCAGCAGAGCAGGGGGCTGGGATGAAAAACTGTTTTTT. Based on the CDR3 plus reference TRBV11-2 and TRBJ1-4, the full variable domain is EAGVAQSPRYKIIEKRQSVAFWCNPISGHATLYWYQQILGQGPKLLIQFQNNGVVDDSQLPKDRFSAERLKGVDSTLKIQPAKLEDSAVYLCASRAGGWDEKLFFGSGTQLSVL.

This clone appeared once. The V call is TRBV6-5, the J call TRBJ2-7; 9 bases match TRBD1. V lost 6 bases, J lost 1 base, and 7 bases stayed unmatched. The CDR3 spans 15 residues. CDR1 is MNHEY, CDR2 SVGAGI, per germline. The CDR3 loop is CASSNTGQGSYEQYF. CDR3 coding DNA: TGTGCCAGCAGCAATACGGGACAGGGTTCCTACGAGCAGTACTTC.

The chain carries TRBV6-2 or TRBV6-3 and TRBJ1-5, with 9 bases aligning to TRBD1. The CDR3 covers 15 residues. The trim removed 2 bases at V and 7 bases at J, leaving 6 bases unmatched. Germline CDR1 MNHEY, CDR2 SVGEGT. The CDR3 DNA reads TGTGCCAGCAGTTACCCCGGGGACAGGGACCAGCCCCAGCATTTT. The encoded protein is CASSYPGDRDQPQHF.

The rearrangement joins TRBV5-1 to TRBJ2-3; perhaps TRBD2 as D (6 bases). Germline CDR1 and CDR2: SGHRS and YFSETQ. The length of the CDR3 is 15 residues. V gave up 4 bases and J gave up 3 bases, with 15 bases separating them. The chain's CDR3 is CASSPLPGATDTQYF. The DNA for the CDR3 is TGCGCCAGCAGCCCTCTGCCGGGAGCTACAGATACGCAGTATTTT.

CDR3: CASSYRAGKIAGELFF. The CDR3 DNA reads TGTGCCAGCAGTTACCGGGCAGGGAAAATCGCCGGGGAGCTGTTTTTT. This chain joins TRBV6-5 and TRBJ2-2, with a weak D call TRBD1 (5 bases). Trimming shortened V by 2 bases and J by 6 bases, and 16 bases separated the two germline ends. Germline V lookup: CDR1 MNHEY, CDR2 SVGAGI. CDR3 size: 16 residues.

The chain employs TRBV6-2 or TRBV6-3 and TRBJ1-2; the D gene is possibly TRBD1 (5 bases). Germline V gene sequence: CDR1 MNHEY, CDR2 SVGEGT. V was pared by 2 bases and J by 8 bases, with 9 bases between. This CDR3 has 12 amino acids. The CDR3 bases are TGTGCCAGCAGTTACGGGGGGTTCGGCTACACCTTC. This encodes CASSYGGFGYTF.

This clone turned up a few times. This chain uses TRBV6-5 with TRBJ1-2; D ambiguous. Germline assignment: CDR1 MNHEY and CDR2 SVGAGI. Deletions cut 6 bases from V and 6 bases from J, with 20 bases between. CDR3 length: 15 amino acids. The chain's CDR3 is CASSQTAIEKDGYTF. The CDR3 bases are TGTGCCAGCAGCCAGACTGCGATTGAGAAGGATGGCTACACCTTC.

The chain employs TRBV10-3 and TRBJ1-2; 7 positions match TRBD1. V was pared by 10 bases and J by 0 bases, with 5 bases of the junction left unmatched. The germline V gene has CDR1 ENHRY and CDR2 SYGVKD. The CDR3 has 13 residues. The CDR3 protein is CANGQEANYGYTF. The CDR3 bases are TGTGCCAACGGACAGGAAGCTAACTATGGCTACACCTTC.

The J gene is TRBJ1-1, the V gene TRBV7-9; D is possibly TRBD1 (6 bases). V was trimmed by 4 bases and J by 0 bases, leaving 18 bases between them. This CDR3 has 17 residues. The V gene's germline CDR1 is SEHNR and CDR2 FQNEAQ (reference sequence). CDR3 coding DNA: TGTGCCAGCAGCTATTCGCGAGGGGGTCCTATGAACACTGAAGCTTTCTTT. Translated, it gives CASSYSRGGPMNTEAFF.

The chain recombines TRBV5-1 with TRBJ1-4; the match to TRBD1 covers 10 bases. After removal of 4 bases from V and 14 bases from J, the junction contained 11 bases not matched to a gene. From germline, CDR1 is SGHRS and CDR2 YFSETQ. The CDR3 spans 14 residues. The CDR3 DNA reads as TGCGCCAGCAGCCGCGGGACAGGGGCGTTAAGGCTGTTTTTT. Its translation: CASSRGTGALRLFF.

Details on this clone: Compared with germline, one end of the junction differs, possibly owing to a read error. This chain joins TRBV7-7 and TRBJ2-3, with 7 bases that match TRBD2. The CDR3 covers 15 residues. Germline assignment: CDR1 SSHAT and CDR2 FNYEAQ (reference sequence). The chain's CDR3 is CASSLAGNSGDTQYF. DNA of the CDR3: TGTGCTAGCAGCTTAGCGGGTAACAGCGGAGATACGCAGTATTTT.

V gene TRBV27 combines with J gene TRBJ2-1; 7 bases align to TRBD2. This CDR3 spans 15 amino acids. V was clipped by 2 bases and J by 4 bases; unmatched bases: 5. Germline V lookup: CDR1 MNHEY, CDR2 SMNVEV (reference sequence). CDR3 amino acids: CASSLTSAIYNEQFF. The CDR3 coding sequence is TGTGCCAGCAGTTTAACTAGCGCCATTTACAATGAGCAGTTCTTC.

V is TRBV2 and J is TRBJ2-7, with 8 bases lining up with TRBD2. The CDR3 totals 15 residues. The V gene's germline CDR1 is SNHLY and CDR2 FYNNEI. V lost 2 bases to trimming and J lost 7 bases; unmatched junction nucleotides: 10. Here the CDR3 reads CASSERTSLNKEQYF. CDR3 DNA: TGTGCCAGCAGTGAAAGGACTAGCCTAAATAAGGAGCAGTACTTC.

The CDR3 DNA sequence: TGTGCCAGCAGCTTAAGAGCAGGGAACACCGGGGAGCTGTTTTTT. Translating gives CASSLRAGNTGELFF. V gene TRBV7-3 combines with J gene TRBJ2-2; D is unclear. CDR1 SGHTA and CDR2 FQGTGA come from the germline V gene. V was clipped by 1 base and J by 1 base, with 7 bases between them. The CDR3 loop spans 15 amino acids. Full variable domain (remainder filled in from reference TRBV7-3 and TRBJ2-2): GAGVSQTPSNKVTEKGKYVELRCDPISGHTALYWYRQSLGQGPEFLIYFQGTGAADDSGLPNDRFFAVRPEGSVSTLKIQRTERGDSAVYLCASSLRAGNTGELFFGEGSRLTVL.

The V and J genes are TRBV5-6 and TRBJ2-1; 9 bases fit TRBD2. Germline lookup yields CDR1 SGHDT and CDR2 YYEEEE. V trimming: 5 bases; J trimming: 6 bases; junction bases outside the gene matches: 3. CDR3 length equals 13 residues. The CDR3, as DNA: TGTGCCAGCAGTCGGACTAGCGCCAATGAGCAGTTCTTC. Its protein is CASSRTSANEQFF. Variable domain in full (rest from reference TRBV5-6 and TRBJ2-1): DAGVTQSPTHLIKTRGQQVTLRCSPKSGHDTVSWYQQALGQGPQFIFQYYEEEERQRGNFPDRFSGHQFPNYSSELNVNALLLGDSALYLCASSRTSANEQFFGPGTRLTVL.